Below are 4 T cell receptor beta chains sequenced from a single sample in a study of identical twins (dated by TCRdb to the mid-2010s). The receptor library was made with 5' RACE. The data were produced on an Illumina HiSeq 2000. TCRdb reanalyzed the raw reads on its own, using fastp at Q25 for trimming and MiXCR for clone calling, and kept in-frame beta chains. Entries are consolidated by CDR3 protein sequence, retaining the most common genes and DNA. The sample data list about 250,000 distinct CDR3 sequences, and roughly 7.5% of these were observed just once. The ten most abundant clones make up around 5% of the sample. Separately, the same data were catalogued under a study of yellow fever vaccine responses in identical twins.

The sequencing input was CD8+ T cells sorted from blood. The origin of the receptors is a woman younger than 35 in good health.

This clonotype was counted at least ten times. The V call is TRBV9, the J call TRBJ2-3; 8 bases fit TRBD2. The CDR3 runs to 17 residues. Germline V gene data show CDR1 as SGDLS and CDR2 as YYNGEE. Trimming cost V 4 bases and J 1 base; bases outside gene matches: 11. This CDR3 reads CASSKGLVAERTDTQYF. CDR3 nucleotide sequence: TGTGCCAGCAGCAAGGGACTAGTTGCCGAACGCACAGATACGCAGTATTTT. The variable domain in full, completed from reference TRBV9 and TRBJ2-3, reads DSGVTQTPKHLITATGQRVTLRCSPRSGDLSVYWYQQSLDQGLQFLIQYYNGEERAKGNILERFSAQQFPDLHSELNLSSLELGDSALYFCASSKGLVAERTDTQYFGPGTRLTVL.

In this sample, this clonotype turned up once. V is TRBV12-3 or TRBV12-4 and J is TRBJ2-3; D gene uncertain. V lost 1 base and J 3 bases, leaving 23 bases between the germline ends. The CDR3 contains 19 residues. This chain's CDR3 is CASSLVSGRSALPTDTQYF. Here the CDR3 DNA reads TGTGCCAGCAGTTTAGTTTCAGGTCGGTCGGCTTTACCTACAGATACGCAGTATTTT.

The sample holds many counts of this clonotype. The gene calls are TRBV27 and TRBJ2-7; TRBD2 aligns across 10 bases. In germline, CDR1 is MNHEY, CDR2 SMNVEV (reference sequence). The CDR3 totals 15 residues. The V segment lost 1 base and the J segment 3 bases; nucleotides outside the gene matches: 3. CDR3 residues: CASSLYSGRIYEQYF. CDR3 coding DNA: TGTGCCAGCAGTTTATATAGCGGGAGGATCTACGAGCAGTACTTC.

This clonotype occurred many times. The chain carries TRBV15 and TRBJ2-6; D perhaps matches TRBD1 (6 bases). Germline V gene sequence: CDR1 LNHNV, CDR2 YYDKDF (reference sequence). The CDR3 is 16 residues long. V was trimmed by 0 bases and J by 1 base, leaving 7 bases between them. The CDR3 spells CATSRDQGSGANVLTF. DNA of the CDR3: TGTGCCACCAGCAGAGATCAGGGGTCTGGGGCCAACGTCCTGACTTTC.